The present entry profiles one T cell receptor beta chain with its context. With 8 bases removed from V and 4 bases from J, the gap between germline ends came to 10 bases. The CDR3 is 12 residues long. TCRdb called the 5' RACE reads again in MiXCR, with one record for every CDR3 protein. This table has about 96,000 distinct CDR3 sequences, approximately 16% appearing once. This entry belongs to a study of T cells of healthy individuals. The receptor's source is a human donor in good health. V is TRBV12-3 or TRBV12-4 and J is TRBJ2-3; possibly TRBD1 or TRBD2 for D (6 bases each). CDR3 sequence: CASGRGPDTQYF. Here the CDR3 DNA reads TGTGCCAGCGGACGGGGGCCAGATACGCAGTATTTT.